This T cell receptor (beta chain) was identified in a study of cytomegalovirus exposure and HLA in healthy donors. This clone was recorded a few times. Trimming removed 4 bases at V and 12 bases at J, with 9 bases between. This CDR3 comprises 9 residues. Germline-derived CDR1 and CDR2 are DFQATT and SNEGSKA (reference sequence). Profiling relied on immunoSEQ multiplex PCR, and the TCRdb table lists in-frame clones only, not all of them. The repertoire holds tens of thousands of clones, with more than 85% as singletons. Material for sequencing was PBMCs. The gene calls are TRBV20-1 and TRBJ1-2; D remains ambiguous. The clonotype was recovered from a woman between 25 and 40 years old in good health and CMV-seronegative. The CDR3 DNA reads as TGCAGTGCTAACTTTGAGGACACCTTC. Amino acid sequence: CSANFEDTF.